These 13 T cell receptor beta chains share one sample of origin, sequenced in a study of T cell responses to AZD1222 COVID-19 vaccine. Clones were sequenced by immunoSEQ multiplex PCR, and TCRdb holds only the in-frame ones, with some missing. The table has 150,000 to 250,000 clones, approximately 89% seen once. The sample consisted of peripheral blood, taken 28 days after the second AZD1222 dose. These TCRs come from an adult who received the AZD1222 COVID-19 vaccine.

The genes are TRBV30 and TRBJ1-4; D remains unclear. The CDR3 spans 13 residues. The V gene lost 2 bases and the J gene lost 2 bases, with 6 bases spanning the gap. CDR1 GTSNPN and CDR2 SVGIG come from the germline V gene (reference sequence). In DNA form, the CDR3 reads TGTGCCTGGAGTAAGAGGACTAATGAAAAACTGTTTTTT. Residues: CAWSKRTNEKLFF.

This clone was seen once. The chain is built from TRBV28 and TRBJ2-7; 7 bases fit TRBD2. Germline CDR1 is MDHEN and CDR2 is SYDVKM. Trimming removed 6 bases from V and 1 base from J; junction bases left unmatched: 9. The CDR3 extends over 15 amino acids. The CDR3 coding sequence is TGTGCCAGCAGCCGGGGAGGGTTGGGTTCCTACGAGCAGTACTTC. Protein: CASSRGGLGSYEQYF.

This rearrangement joins TRBV5-1 to TRBJ2-1; 9 nucleotides agree with TRBD1. The CDR3 extends over 16 amino acids. Germline V gene sequence: CDR1 SGHRS, CDR2 YFSETQ. J lost 4 bases, V lost 2 bases, and 7 bases had no gene match. CDR3 nucleotide sequence: TGCGCCAGCAGCTTAGAACAGGGGGCGGTATACAATGAGCAGTTCTTC. The encoded protein is CASSLEQGAVYNEQFF.

J is TRBJ1-6 and V is TRBV18; no reliable D call. The ends were cut back, 6 bases at V and 3 bases at J, with 15 bases in the middle. This CDR3 contains 16 residues. The germline V gene encodes CDR1 KGHSH and CDR2 LQKENI. Here the CDR3 reads CASSPGGFIYNSPLHF. The CDR3 DNA reads as TGTGCCAGCTCCCCGGGAGGTTTTATCTATAATTCACCCCTCCACTTT.

The gene calls are TRBV10-3 and TRBJ1-1; D gene unclear. V lost 0 bases and J 14 bases, leaving 16 bases between the germline ends. The CDR3 length is 13 residues. Germline V gene sequence: CDR1 ENHRY, CDR2 SYGVKD. CDR3 region: CAISESRAPRNFF. The CDR3 DNA reads TGTGCCATCAGTGAGTCGAGAGCTCCCAGAAACTTCTTT.

CDR3 amino acids: CASTGSGLQPQHF. The CDR3 coding sequence is TGTGCCAGCACCGGGTCAGGGTTGCAGCCCCAGCATTTT. J is TRBJ1-5 and V is TRBV28; possibly TRBD1 for D (5 bases). The CDR3 has 13 residues. V was trimmed by 7 bases and J by 7 bases, leaving 14 bases between them. Germline V gene sequence: CDR1 MDHEN, CDR2 SYDVKM.

The rearrangement links TRBV9 to TRBJ2-3; 7 bases agree with TRBD2. The V gene's germline CDR1 is SGDLS and CDR2 YYNGEE. J gave up 4 bases and V 0 bases, and 2 bases lay outside the gene matches. There are 14 residues in the CDR3. This CDR3 is CASSVGGSADTQYF. CDR3 coding DNA: TGTGCCAGCAGCGTAGGCGGGAGCGCAGATACGCAGTATTTT.

The V gene is TRBV7-3, the J gene TRBJ2-1, with D hard to call. Per germline, CDR1 SGHTA and CDR2 FQGTGA. V was shortened by 1 base and J by 6 bases, with 4 bases between the two germline ends. The CDR3 is 12 residues long. CDR3 nucleotides: TGTGCCAGCAGCTTAAACGGCAATGAGCAGTTCTTC. Its translation: CASSLNGNEQFF.

The J gene is TRBJ2-2, the V gene TRBV3-1 (or the pseudogene TRBV3-2); D gene unclear. The length of the CDR3 is 16 residues. Trimming shortened V by 1 base and J by 5 bases, and 14 bases separated the two germline ends. CDR1 LGHDT and CDR2 YNNKEL come from the germline V gene (reference sequence). The CDR3 sequence: CASSQGFPRKTGELFF. As DNA, the CDR3 is TGTGCCAGCAGCCAAGGGTTCCCGCGGAAGACCGGGGAGCTGTTTTTT.

The V call is TRBV28, the J call TRBJ2-1; TRBD2 is a possible D gene (6 bases). Germline CDR1 reads MDHEN; CDR2 reads SYDVKM. The CDR3 covers 14 residues. The V and J ends lost 4 bases and 7 bases respectively, with 14 bases between them. The CDR3 reads CASSSGTLLNEQFF. The CDR3 DNA is TGTGCCAGCAGTTCCGGGACTCTCCTAAATGAGCAGTTCTTC.

This clone is a singleton in its sample. This chain joins TRBV7-3 and TRBJ1-2, with D unresolved. The CDR3 is 14 residues long. The germline V gene encodes CDR1 SGHTA and CDR2 FQGTGA. Between the trimmed V and J ends, which lost 5 bases and 7 bases, there was a span of 17 bases. The CDR3, as DNA: TGTGCCAGCAGCCTATCGGACGGCAGAGGTGGCTACACCTTC. This gives the protein CASSLSDGRGGYTF.

This chain uses TRBV5-4 with TRBJ2-2; 7 nucleotides align to TRBD1. After removal of 4 bases from V and 3 bases from J, the junction contained 3 bases not matched to a gene. This CDR3 comprises 14 residues. CDR1 and CDR2 (germline): SGHNT, YYREEE (reference sequence). CDR3 sequence reads: CASSRQGYTGELFF. Here the CDR3 DNA reads TGTGCCAGCAGCCGACAGGGTTACACCGGGGAGCTGTTTTTT.

The chain carries TRBV5-4 and TRBJ2-3; 12 positions match TRBD2. Germline trimming cut 4 bases from V and 6 bases from J; bases unmatched to any gene: 6. Germline V lookup: CDR1 SGHNT, CDR2 YYREEE (reference sequence). This CDR3 is built from 15 residues. The CDR3 DNA follows: TGTGCCAGCAGCCGTTCTAGCGGGAGGGCCGATACGCAGTATTTT. Translation: CASSRSSGRADTQYF.